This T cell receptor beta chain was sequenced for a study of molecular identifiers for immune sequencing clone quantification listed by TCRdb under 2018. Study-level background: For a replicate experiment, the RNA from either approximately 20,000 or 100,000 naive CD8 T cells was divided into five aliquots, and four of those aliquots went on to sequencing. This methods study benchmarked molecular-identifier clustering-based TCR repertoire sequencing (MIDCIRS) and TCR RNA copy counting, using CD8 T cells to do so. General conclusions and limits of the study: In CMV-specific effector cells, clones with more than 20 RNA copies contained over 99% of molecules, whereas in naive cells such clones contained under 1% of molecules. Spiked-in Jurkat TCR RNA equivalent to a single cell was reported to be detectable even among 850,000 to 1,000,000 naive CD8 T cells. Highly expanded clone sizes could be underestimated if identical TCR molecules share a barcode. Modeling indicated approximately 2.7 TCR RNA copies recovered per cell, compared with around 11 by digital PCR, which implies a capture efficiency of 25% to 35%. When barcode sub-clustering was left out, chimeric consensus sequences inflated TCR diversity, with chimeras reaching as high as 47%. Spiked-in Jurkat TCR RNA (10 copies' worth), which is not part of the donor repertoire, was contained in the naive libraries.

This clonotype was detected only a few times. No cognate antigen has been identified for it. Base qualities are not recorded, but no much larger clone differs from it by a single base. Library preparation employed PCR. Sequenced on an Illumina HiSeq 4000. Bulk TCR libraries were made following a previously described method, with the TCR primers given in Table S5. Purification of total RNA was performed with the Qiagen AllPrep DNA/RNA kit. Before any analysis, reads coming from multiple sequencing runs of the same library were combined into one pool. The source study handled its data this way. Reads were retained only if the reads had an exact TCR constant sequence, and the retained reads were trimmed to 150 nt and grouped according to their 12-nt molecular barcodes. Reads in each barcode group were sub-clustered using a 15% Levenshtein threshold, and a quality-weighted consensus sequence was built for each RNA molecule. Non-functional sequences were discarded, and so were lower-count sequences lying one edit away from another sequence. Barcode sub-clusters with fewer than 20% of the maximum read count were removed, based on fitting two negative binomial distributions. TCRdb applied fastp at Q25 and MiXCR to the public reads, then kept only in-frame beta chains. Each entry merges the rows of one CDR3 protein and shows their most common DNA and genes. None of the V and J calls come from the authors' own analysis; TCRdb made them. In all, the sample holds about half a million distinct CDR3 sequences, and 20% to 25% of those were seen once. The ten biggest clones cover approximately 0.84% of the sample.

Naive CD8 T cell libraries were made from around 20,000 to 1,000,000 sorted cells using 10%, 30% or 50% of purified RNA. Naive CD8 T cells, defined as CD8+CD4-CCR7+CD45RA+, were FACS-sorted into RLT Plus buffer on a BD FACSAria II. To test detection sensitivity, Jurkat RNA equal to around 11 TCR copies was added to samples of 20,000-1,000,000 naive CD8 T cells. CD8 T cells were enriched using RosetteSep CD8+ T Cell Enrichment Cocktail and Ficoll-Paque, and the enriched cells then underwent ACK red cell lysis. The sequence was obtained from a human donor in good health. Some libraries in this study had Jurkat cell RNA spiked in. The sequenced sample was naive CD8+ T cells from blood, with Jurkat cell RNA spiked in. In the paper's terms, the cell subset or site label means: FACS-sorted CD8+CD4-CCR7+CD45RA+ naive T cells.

The CDR3 protein sequence reads: CASGEGGAYRYF. The DNA reads as follows: TGTGCCAGCGGGGAAGGGGGGGCCTACAGGTATTTT. The rearranged segments are TRBV12-3 or TRBV12-4 and TRBJ2-3; matching of 7 bases hints at TRBD2 as the D gene. Trimming costs V 8 bases and J 14 bases, and their ends lie 20 bases apart. The CDR3 measures 12 amino acids from cysteine to phenylalanine. Of all the DNA, just the CDR3 is kept, 36 bases in frame from base 1.